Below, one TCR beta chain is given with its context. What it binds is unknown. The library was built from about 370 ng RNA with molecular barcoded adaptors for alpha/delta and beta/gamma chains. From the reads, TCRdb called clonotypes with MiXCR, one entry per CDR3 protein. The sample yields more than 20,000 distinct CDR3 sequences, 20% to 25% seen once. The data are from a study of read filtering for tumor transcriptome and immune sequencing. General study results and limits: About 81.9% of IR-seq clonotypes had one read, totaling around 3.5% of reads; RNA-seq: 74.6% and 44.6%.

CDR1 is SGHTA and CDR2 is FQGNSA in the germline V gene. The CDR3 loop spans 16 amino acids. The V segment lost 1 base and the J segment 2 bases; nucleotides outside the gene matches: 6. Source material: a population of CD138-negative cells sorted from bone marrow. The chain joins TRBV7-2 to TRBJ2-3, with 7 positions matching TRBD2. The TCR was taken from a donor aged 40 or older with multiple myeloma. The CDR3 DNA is TGTGCCAGCAGCTTAGGCGGGGGAGGATACACAGATACGCAGTATTTT. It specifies CASSLGGGGYTDTQYF.